Shown below are 23 T cell receptor beta chains from a single sample sequenced in a study of T cells in localized non-small cell lung cancer. Produced via immunoSEQ multiplex PCR; TCRdb's table is partial and in-frame only. The sample has approximately 52,000 clones; about nine tenths are singletons. The specimen comprised peripheral blood, sampled before any cancer treatment. The receptors were sampled from a male donor aged 60 or over with stage III squamous cell lung carcinoma.

This clone has a single count. The genes are TRBV7-9 and TRBJ1-1; D is ambiguous. In germline, CDR1 is SEHNR, CDR2 FQNEAQ (reference sequence). V was cut by 1 base and J by 8 bases, with 14 bases left in between. This CDR3 contains 14 residues. The CDR3 loop is CASSLEQTGVEAFF. CDR3 nucleotide sequence: TGTGCCAGCAGCTTAGAACAGACCGGTGTCGAAGCTTTCTTT.

This clone is a singleton in its sample. This chain links TRBV19 with TRBJ2-1; D is unresolved. The CDR3 has 15 amino acids. The V end lost 4 bases, the J end lost 5 bases, and 15 bases lay between the germline ends. Germline lookup yields CDR1 LNHDA and CDR2 SQIVND (reference sequence). The chain's CDR3 is CASSTGRPPNNEQFF. In nucleotides, the CDR3 is TGTGCCAGTAGTACCGGACGGCCCCCCAACAATGAGCAGTTCTTC.

CDR3 in amino acids: CASEGSGGDPDTQYF. Here the CDR3 DNA reads TGTGCCAGCGAGGGCAGCGGGGGGGACCCAGATACGCAGTATTTT. This chain connects TRBV2 to TRBJ2-3, with 10 bases identical to TRBD2. The V and J ends lost 8 bases and 4 bases, in that order; junction bases with no gene match: 9. The CDR3 is 15 residues long. Germline V gene lookup returns CDR1 SNHLY and CDR2 FYNNEI. Combining the CDR3 with reference TRBV2 and TRBJ2-3 gives the whole variable domain EPEVTQTPSHQVTQMGQEVILRCVPISNHLYFYWYRQILGQKVEFLVSFYNNEISEKSEIFDDQFSVERPDGSNFTLKIRSTKLEDSAMYFCASEGSGGDPDTQYFGPGTRLTVL.

The gene calls are TRBV5-1 and TRBJ1-6; D might be TRBD1 (6 bases). V was pared by 4 bases and J by 0 bases, with 17 bases between. The CDR3 totals 18 residues. Germline CDR1 and CDR2: SGHRS and YFSETQ. This CDR3 is CASSPGPGESSYNSPLHF. CDR3 bases: TGCGCCAGCAGCCCGGGCCCAGGGGAAAGCTCCTATAATTCACCCCTCCACTTT.

J is TRBJ2-7 and V is TRBV19; TRBD1 matches 9 bases. Germline CDR1 LNHDA, CDR2 SQIVND (reference sequence). The CDR3 covers 14 residues. The junction had 5 bases not matched to a gene; V was cut back by 5 bases and J by 3 bases. CDR3 loop: CASSSRTGDYEQYF. CDR3 in DNA: TGTGCCAGTAGTTCCCGGACAGGGGACTACGAGCAGTACTTC.

This sequence joins TRBV5-4 and TRBJ1-3; 7 bases map to TRBD1. The CDR3 loop spans 16 amino acids. Losses at the gene ends were 4 bases for V and 0 bases for J; bases not matched to a gene: 7. CDR1 and CDR2 from the germline V gene are SGHNT and YYREEE (reference sequence). The CDR3 DNA sequence: TGTGCCAGCAGCGGCCCATACAGGGGCTCTGGAAACACCATATATTTT. Translated: CASSGPYRGSGNTIYF.

This chain connects TRBV25-1 to TRBJ1-4; D perhaps matches TRBD1 (5 bases). The length of the CDR3 is 16 residues. Germline assignment: CDR1 MGHDK and CDR2 SYGVNS. V lost 3 bases and J 3 bases, leaving 14 bases between the germline ends. The CDR3 DNA reads TGTGCCAGCAGTGACCCTCGGACACAGGCTAATGAAAAACTGTTTTTT. It encodes CASSDPRTQANEKLFF.

The chain has TRBV5-1 and TRBJ1-1, with D unresolved. This CDR3 has 16 amino acids. Trimming took off 3 bases at V and 1 base at J, with 16 bases between the two ends. Germline CDR1 reads SGHRS; CDR2 reads YFSETQ. CDR3 in DNA: TGCGCCAGCAGCTCGGATCAGGCGGGAACGAACACTGAAGCTTTCTTT. It specifies CASSSDQAGTNTEAFF.

The chain uses TRBV30 and TRBJ1-4, with a possible D match to TRBD1 (5 bases). CDR1 is GTSNPN and CDR2 is SVGIG in the germline V gene (reference sequence). With 3 bases removed from V and 7 bases from J, the gap between germline ends came to 15 bases. The CDR3 runs 14 residues. The CDR3 DNA reads as TGTGCCTGGAGGCGGCAGGGCGGGAGTGAAAAACTGTTTTTT. Translating gives CAWRRQGGSEKLFF.

The rearrangement links TRBV5-1 to TRBJ2-4; possible D gene TRBD1, 6 bases. The CDR3 loop spans 14 amino acids. V was cut by 4 bases and J by 4 bases, with 12 bases left in between. CDR1 is SGHRS, CDR2 YFSETQ, per germline. The DNA for the CDR3 is TGCGCCAGCAGCGCACAGGGAGAAAAAAACATTCAGTACTTC. It yields the protein CASSAQGEKNIQYF.

The gene calls are TRBV2 and TRBJ2-3; 9 bases map to TRBD2. CDR3 length: 17 residues. The trim removed 5 bases at V and 0 bases at J, leaving 9 bases unmatched. Germline V gene data show CDR1 as SNHLY and CDR2 as FYNNEI. The CDR3 sequence is CASSLPTREGSTDTQYF. The CDR3 nucleotides read TGTGCCAGCAGTCTTCCGACGCGGGAGGGGAGCACAGATACGCAGTATTTT.

The rearrangement links TRBV6-6 to TRBJ1-2, with D maybe TRBD1 (5 bases). Germline V lookup: CDR1 MNHNY, CDR2 SVGAGI (reference sequence). CDR3 length: 13 residues. Trimming took 5 bases from V and 3 from J, leaving 10 bases between them. CDR3 nucleotides: TGTGCCAGCAGTCCTCAGGGTGACTATGGCTACACCTTC. Residues: CASSPQGDYGYTF.

The chain employs TRBV5-4 and TRBJ2-3; D unresolved. Germline V lookup: CDR1 SGHNT, CDR2 YYREEE (reference sequence). This CDR3 has 16 residues. The V gene lost 0 bases and the J gene lost 0 bases, with 11 bases spanning the gap. The CDR3 nucleotides are TGTGCCAGCAGCTTGGTTCAGCTCGCTAGCACAGATACGCAGTATTTT. Translation: CASSLVQLASTDTQYF.

Regarding this clone: The junction departs from germline at one end; a sequencing error may be responsible. The rearrangement links TRBV7-9 to TRBJ1-4; 9 nucleotides align to TRBD1. CDR1 and CDR2 (germline): SEHNR, FQNEAQ (reference sequence). The CDR3 extends over 15 amino acids. The CDR3 nucleotides read TGTGCCAGCACCTTAAACGGACAGGGGAGCGAAAAACTGTTTTTT. This translates into CASTLNGQGSEKLFF.

V gene TRBV19 combines with J gene TRBJ1-2; D remains ambiguous. The V gene's germline CDR1 is LNHDA and CDR2 SQIVND (reference sequence). This CDR3 contains 14 residues. V was cut by 4 bases and J by 7 bases, with 16 bases left in between. Written as DNA, the CDR3 is TGTGCCAGTAGTAAGAAGGAGATGTCGGGTGGCTACACCTTC. Its translation is CASSKKEMSGGYTF.

This sequence joins TRBV5-1 and TRBJ1-4, with no clear D. This CDR3 is built from 15 residues. Trimming took off 0 bases at V and 6 bases at J, with 12 bases between the two ends. Germline V lookup: CDR1 SGHRS, CDR2 YFSETQ. The CDR3 region is CASSLVSGGDEKLFF. The CDR3, as DNA: TGCGCCAGCAGCTTGGTATCCGGCGGTGATGAAAAACTGTTTTTT.

The chain combines TRBV27 with TRBJ1-1; TRBD1 might be the D (5 bases). Germline V gene lookup returns CDR1 MNHEY and CDR2 SMNVEV (reference sequence). The CDR3 covers 15 residues. Trimming took 5 bases from V and 5 from J, leaving 18 bases between them. The CDR3 DNA reads TGTGCCAGCAGTGTCACGCAGGGCCTAGGGACTGAAGCTTTCTTT. This gives the protein CASSVTQGLGTEAFF.

The chain carries TRBV18 and TRBJ2-7; D is ambiguous. Germline-derived CDR1 and CDR2 are KGHSH and LQKENI. This CDR3 region has 15 residues. V dropped 6 bases and J dropped 4 bases, with 19 bases sitting between them. The CDR3 region is CASSPNVKPLYEQYF. Here the CDR3 DNA reads TGTGCCAGCTCCCCTAACGTGAAACCCCTTTACGAGCAGTACTTC.

The V gene is TRBV11-2, the J gene TRBJ2-5, with D hard to call. The CDR3 is made up of 13 amino acids. Germline V gene lookup returns CDR1 SGHAT and CDR2 FQNNGV. V dropped 6 bases and J dropped 5 bases, with 13 bases sitting between them. The CDR3, as DNA: TGTGCCAGCAGGTCCCCTGCGGAGGAGACCCAGTACTTC. It specifies CASRSPAEETQYF.

The chain employs TRBV6-5 and TRBJ2-7, with TRBD2 identical over 9 bases. There are 13 residues in the CDR3. The germline V gene encodes CDR1 MNHEY and CDR2 SVGAGI. After removal of 2 bases from V and 5 bases from J, the junction contained 1 base not matched to a gene. The CDR3 loop reads CASSYGGRDEQYF. Here the CDR3 DNA reads TGTGCCAGCAGTTACGGCGGGAGGGACGAGCAGTACTTC.

The rearrangement uses TRBV6-4 and TRBJ1-1; 9 nucleotides align to TRBD1. There are 13 residues in the CDR3. The ends lost 6 bases at V and 4 bases at J; junction bases unmatched: 3. The germline V gene encodes CDR1 MRHNA and CDR2 SNTAGT. This CDR3 reads CASRRTGATEAFF. The CDR3 DNA follows: TGTGCCAGCAGGAGGACAGGGGCCACTGAAGCTTTCTTT.

The chain couples TRBV13 to TRBJ2-5; 10 bases line up with TRBD2. Germline V gene data show CDR1 as PRHDT and CDR2 as FYEKMQ (reference sequence). This CDR3 is built from 14 residues. V lost 5 bases, J lost 1 base, and 1 base stayed unmatched. The DNA for the CDR3 is TGTGCCAGCAGCGGACTAGCGGCCCAAGAGACCCAGTACTTC. Translated: CASSGLAAQETQYF.

CDR3 in amino acids: CASSPYSGRAGDNEQFF. CDR3 DNA: TGTGCCAGCAGCCCCTATAGCGGGAGGGCCGGGGACAATGAGCAGTTCTTC. The chain recombines TRBV14 with TRBJ2-1; 11 bases agree with TRBD2. CDR3 size: 17 residues. Germline CDR1 and CDR2: SGHDN and FVKESK. J gave up 5 bases and V 4 bases, and 10 bases lay outside the gene matches.